This TCR beta chain is from a study of monozygotic twins with inflammatory bowel disease. After re-calling the 5' RACE reads, TCRdb lists one entry per CDR3 protein, DNA absent. The ten most abundant clones cover about 2.3% of a sample with hundreds of thousands of distinct CDR3 sequences. Germline V gene sequence: CDR1 DFQATT, CDR2 SNEGSKA (reference sequence). CDR3 length: 15 residues. The origin of this receptor is a human donor with ulcerative colitis or Crohn's disease, or a healthy co-twin of an affected twin (not recorded which). The specimen sequenced was blood. V gene TRBV20-1 combines with J gene TRBJ1-5; TCRdb calls TRBD1, which cannot be checked without DNA. The chain's CDR3 is CSALGTDYSNQPQHF.